Presented here are 9 T cell receptor beta chains from one specimen sequenced in a study of blood T cell repertoires in COVID-19. Sequencing used immunoSEQ multiplex PCR; TCRdb keeps in-frame clones, though not all of them. The sample includes roughly 210,000 clones, about 87% of them seen just once. Sequences were obtained from peripheral blood. The receptors stem from a man aged 65 to 85 with acute or convalescent COVID-19.

The V gene is TRBV15, the J gene TRBJ2-1; 7 bases match TRBD1. The CDR3 has 16 amino acids. Losses at the gene ends were 0 bases for V and 7 bases for J; bases not matched to a gene: 9. Germline V gene sequence: CDR1 LNHNV, CDR2 YYDKDF (reference sequence). CDR3 region: CATSRDRGTVGNEQFF. DNA of the CDR3: TGTGCCACCAGCAGAGATCGAGGGACAGTTGGAAATGAGCAGTTCTTC.

The chain employs TRBV5-1 and TRBJ2-1; 8 nucleotides match TRBD2. From germline, CDR1 is SGHRS and CDR2 YFSETQ. CDR3 length: 15 amino acids. With V trimmed by 4 bases and J by 10 bases, 13 bases remained unmatched. In DNA, the CDR3 is TGCGCCAGCAGCGCCTCATCCTCTAGCGGGTACGAGCAGTTCTTC. Translation: CASSASSSSGYEQFF. The full variable domain, in which reference TRBV5-1 and TRBJ2-1 provide the parts outside the CDR3, is KAGVTQTPRYLIKTRGQQVTLSCSPISGHRSVSWYQQTPGQGLQFLFEYFSETQRNKGNFPGRFSGRQFSNSRSEMNVSTLELGDSALYLCASSASSSSGYEQFFGPGTRLTVL.

This chain links TRBV5-1 with TRBJ2-3; 7 bases fit TRBD1. From germline, CDR1 is SGHRS and CDR2 YFSETQ. The CDR3 loop spans 17 amino acids. Trimming at V came to 1 base and at J to 2 bases, leaving 10 bases not matched to a gene. The chain's CDR3 is CASSLNPGQIATDTQYF. As DNA, the CDR3 is TGCGCCAGCAGCTTGAACCCGGGACAGATAGCCACAGATACGCAGTATTTT.

This chain links TRBV5-1 with TRBJ1-2; 9 nucleotides match TRBD1. CDR3 length: 15 amino acids. With V trimmed by 0 bases and J by 6 bases, 6 bases remained unmatched. Germline CDR1 SGHRS, CDR2 YFSETQ. The CDR3 here is CASSLGDRALNGYTF. CDR3 coding DNA: TGCGCCAGCAGCTTGGGGGACAGGGCCCTCAATGGCTACACCTTC. The full variable domain, in which reference TRBV5-1 and TRBJ1-2 provide the parts outside the CDR3, is KAGVTQTPRYLIKTRGQQVTLSCSPISGHRSVSWYQQTPGQGLQFLFEYFSETQRNKGNFPGRFSGRQFSNSRSEMNVSTLELGDSALYLCASSLGDRALNGYTFGSGTRLTVV.

The chain uses TRBV6-2 or TRBV6-3 and TRBJ1-3, with 9 positions matching TRBD1. V trimming: 2 bases; J trimming: 0 bases; junction bases outside the gene matches: 8. The CDR3 contains 18 residues. The germline gives CDR1 MNHEY, CDR2 SVGEGT. CDR3 in amino acids: CASSYTPGQGSSGNTIYF. The CDR3, as DNA: TGTGCCAGCAGTTACACCCCGGGACAGGGTTCCTCTGGAAACACCATATATTTT.

This clone occurred once. The CDR3 DNA reads TGCGCCAGCAGCTTGGCCAGGTCCGGGACTAACTCCTACGAGCAGTACTTC. It codes for CASSLARSGTNSYEQYF. The chain carries TRBV5-1 and TRBJ2-7; TRBD2 agrees at 7 bases. Losses at the gene ends were 0 bases for V and 0 bases for J; bases not matched to a gene: 9. The CDR3 has 17 residues. The germline gives CDR1 SGHRS, CDR2 YFSETQ.

The J gene is TRBJ2-7, the V gene TRBV23-1; 8 bases are a match to TRBD2. TRBV23-1 is treated as an ORF (open reading frame) with a function not yet certain. Losses at the gene ends were 5 bases for V and 2 bases for J; bases not matched to a gene: 8. The CDR3 runs to 15 residues. The CDR3 protein is CASSDLAGRPYEQYF. DNA of the CDR3: TGCGCCAGCAGTGACCTAGCGGGCCGACCCTACGAGCAGTACTTC.

The chain employs TRBV6-6 and TRBJ1-5; 9 bases map to TRBD1. CDR1 is MNHNY and CDR2 is SVGAGI in the germline V gene (reference sequence). The length of the CDR3 is 15 residues. Germline trimming cut 4 bases from V and 6 bases from J; bases unmatched to any gene: 7. CDR3: CASSSPGQGSQPQHF. The DNA of the CDR3 is TGTGCCAGCAGTTCACCAGGACAGGGGAGTCAGCCCCAGCATTTT.

J is TRBJ2-6 and V is TRBV5-4, with 10 bases that match TRBD1. Germline values: CDR1 SGHNT, CDR2 YYREEE (reference sequence). V lost 4 bases to trimming and J lost 4 bases; unmatched junction nucleotides: 11. The CDR3 contains 18 residues. For the CDR3, the DNA is TGTGCCAGCAGCACCCGGGACAGGGGAAATATCGGGGCCAACGTCCTGACTTTC. Translated, it gives CASSTRDRGNIGANVLTF.